What follows is one T cell receptor beta chain and its context. This record belongs to a study of shared clonotypes between healthy human individuals. The CDR3 totals 12 residues. The germline V and J ends were trimmed by 8 bases and 2 bases, with 9 bases remaining between them. The germline CDR1 and CDR2 sequences are MNHEY and SVGAGI. At deep level, the assay was performed. In the original processing: Filtering differed for immunoSEQ, which gave only junction sequences without quality scores. The method was immunoSEQ multiplex PCR; TCRdb's version includes in-frame clones alone and lacks a portion of them. The V and J calls and clone size are taken from that table; D and trimming were inferred from the DNA. The sample lists about 980,000 clones; approximately 80% were seen once.

V gene TRBV6-5 combines with J gene TRBJ2-5; TRBD1 might be the D (7 bases). The sequencing input was memory CD4+ T cells sorted from blood. The sample's subset: CD45RA-negative fraction. This receptor was identified in a man younger than 35 in good health. The CDR3 reads CASAGQQETQYF. CDR3 in DNA: TGTGCCAGCGCGGGACAGCAAGAGACCCAGTACTTC.